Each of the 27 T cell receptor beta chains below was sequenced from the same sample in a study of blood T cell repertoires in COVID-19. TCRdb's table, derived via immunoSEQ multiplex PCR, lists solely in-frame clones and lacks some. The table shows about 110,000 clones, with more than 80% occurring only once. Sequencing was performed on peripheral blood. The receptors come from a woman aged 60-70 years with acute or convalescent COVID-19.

The chain's CDR3 is CASTEAANYGYTF. In DNA form, the CDR3 reads TGTGCCAGCACCGAAGCTGCTAACTATGGCTACACCTTC. J is TRBJ1-2 and V is TRBV12-3 or TRBV12-4; D uncertain. V shed 7 bases and J shed 0 bases, with 9 bases lying between them. This CDR3 spans 13 amino acids.

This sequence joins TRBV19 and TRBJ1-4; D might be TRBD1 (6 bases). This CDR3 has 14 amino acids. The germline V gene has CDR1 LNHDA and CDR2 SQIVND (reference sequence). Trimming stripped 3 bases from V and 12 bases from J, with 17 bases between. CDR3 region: CASSITWAEGELFF. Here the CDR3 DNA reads TGTGCCAGTAGTATTACTTGGGCAGAGGGGGAACTGTTTTTT.

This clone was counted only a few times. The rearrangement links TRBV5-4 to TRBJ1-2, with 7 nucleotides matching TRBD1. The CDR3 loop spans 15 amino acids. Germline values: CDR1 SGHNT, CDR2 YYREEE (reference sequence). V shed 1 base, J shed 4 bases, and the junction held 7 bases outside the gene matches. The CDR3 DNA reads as TGTGCCAGCAGCTTGAGCACAGGGGCAAGCTATGGCTACACCTTC. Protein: CASSLSTGASYGYTF.

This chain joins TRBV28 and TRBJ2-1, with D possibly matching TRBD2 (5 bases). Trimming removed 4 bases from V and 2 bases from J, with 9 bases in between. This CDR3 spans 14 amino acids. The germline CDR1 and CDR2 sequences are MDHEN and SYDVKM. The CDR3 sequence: CASSSAGPYNEQFF. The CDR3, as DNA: TGTGCCAGCAGTTCGGCGGGCCCCTACAATGAGCAGTTCTTC.

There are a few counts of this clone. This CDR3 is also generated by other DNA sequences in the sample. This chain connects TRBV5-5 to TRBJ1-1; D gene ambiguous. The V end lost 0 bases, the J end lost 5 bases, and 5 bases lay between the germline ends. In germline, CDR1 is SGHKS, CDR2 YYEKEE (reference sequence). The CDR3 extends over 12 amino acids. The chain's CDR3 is CASSLGLTEAFF. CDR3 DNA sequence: TGTGCCAGCAGCTTGGGTCTAACTGAAGCTTTCTTT. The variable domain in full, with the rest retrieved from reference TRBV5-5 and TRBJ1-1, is DAGVTQSPTHLIKTRGQQVTLRCSPISGHKSVSWYQQVLGQGPQFIFQYYEKEERGRGNFPDRFSARQFPNYSSELNVNALLLGDSALYLCASSLGLTEAFFGQGTRLTVV.

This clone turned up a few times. The CDR3 DNA is TGTGCCAGCTCCACAGGGGAGAGAAACACCATATATTTT. It codes for CASSTGERNTIYF. V is TRBV18 and J is TRBJ1-3; TRBD1 matches 7 bases. Losses at the gene ends were 6 bases for V and 5 bases for J; bases not matched to a gene: 4. This CDR3 contains 13 residues. CDR1 and CDR2 from the germline V gene are KGHSH and LQKENI.

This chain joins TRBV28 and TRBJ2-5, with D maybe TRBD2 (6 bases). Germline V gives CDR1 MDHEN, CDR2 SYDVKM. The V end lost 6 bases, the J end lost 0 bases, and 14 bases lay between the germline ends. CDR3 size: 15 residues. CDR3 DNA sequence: TGTGCCAGCAGGGGGTTGGGCGGGAACCAAGAGACCCAGTACTTC. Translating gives CASRGLGGNQETQYF.

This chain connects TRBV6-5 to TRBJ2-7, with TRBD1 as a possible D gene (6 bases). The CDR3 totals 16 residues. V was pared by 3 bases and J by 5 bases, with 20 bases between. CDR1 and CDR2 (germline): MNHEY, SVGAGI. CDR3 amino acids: CASSYSHQGIVHEQYF. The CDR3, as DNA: TGTGCCAGCAGTTATAGCCATCAGGGGATCGTTCACGAGCAGTACTTC.

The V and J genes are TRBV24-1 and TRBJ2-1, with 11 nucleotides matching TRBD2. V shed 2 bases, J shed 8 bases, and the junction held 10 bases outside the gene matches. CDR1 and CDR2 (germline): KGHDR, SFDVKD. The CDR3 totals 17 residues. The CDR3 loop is CATSDYTSGGTLDEQFF. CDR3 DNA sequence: TGTGCCACCAGTGATTATACTAGCGGGGGTACACTGGATGAGCAGTTCTTC.

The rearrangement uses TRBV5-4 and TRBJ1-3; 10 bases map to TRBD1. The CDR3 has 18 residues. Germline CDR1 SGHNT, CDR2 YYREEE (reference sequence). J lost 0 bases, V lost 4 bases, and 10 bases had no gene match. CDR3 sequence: CASSPGQGSLSSGNTIYF. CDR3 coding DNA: TGTGCCAGCAGCCCGGGACAGGGGAGCCTGAGCTCTGGAAACACCATATATTTT.

The DNA for the CDR3 is TGTGCCAGCAGTACTCATCCTTGGCGGTTTACTAGCACAGATACGCAGTATTTT. Translating it yields CASSTHPWRFTSTDTQYF. V and J are TRBV5-6 and TRBJ2-3; D not resolved. The CDR3 runs 18 residues. Germline V gene data show CDR1 as SGHDT and CDR2 as YYEEEE. V was pared by 5 bases and J by 0 bases, with 22 bases between.

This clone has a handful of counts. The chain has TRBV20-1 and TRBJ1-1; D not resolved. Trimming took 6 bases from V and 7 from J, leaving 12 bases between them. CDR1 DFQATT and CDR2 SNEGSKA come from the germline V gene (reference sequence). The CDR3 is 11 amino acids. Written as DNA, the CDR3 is TGCAGTGCCCCGCGGGGTGATGAAGCTTTCTTT. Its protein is CSAPRGDEAFF.

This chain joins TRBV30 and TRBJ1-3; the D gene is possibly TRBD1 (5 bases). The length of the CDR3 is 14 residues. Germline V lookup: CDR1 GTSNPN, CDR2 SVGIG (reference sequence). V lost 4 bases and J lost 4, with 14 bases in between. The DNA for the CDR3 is TGTGCCTGGACCATCAGCGGGGCCGGAAACACCATATATTTT. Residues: CAWTISGAGNTIYF.

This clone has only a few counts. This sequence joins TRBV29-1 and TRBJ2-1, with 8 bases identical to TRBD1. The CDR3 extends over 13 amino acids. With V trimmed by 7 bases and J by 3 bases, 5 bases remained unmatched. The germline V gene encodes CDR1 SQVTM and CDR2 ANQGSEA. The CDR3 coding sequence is TGCAGCGGCATGACAGGGGTCTACAATGAGCAGTTCTTC. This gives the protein CSGMTGVYNEQFF.

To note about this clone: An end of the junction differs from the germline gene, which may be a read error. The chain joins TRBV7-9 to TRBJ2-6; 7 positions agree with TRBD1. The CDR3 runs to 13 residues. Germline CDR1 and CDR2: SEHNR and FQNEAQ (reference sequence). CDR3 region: CASSLGTANVLTF. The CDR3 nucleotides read TGTGCCAGCAGTTTAGGGACAGCAAACGTCCTGACTTTC. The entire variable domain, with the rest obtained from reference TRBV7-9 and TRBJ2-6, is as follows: DTGVSQNPRHKITKRGQNVTFRCDPISEHNRLYWYRQTLGQGPEFLTYFQNEAQLEKSRLLSDRFSAERPKGSFSTLEIQRTEQGDSAMYLCASSLGTANVLTFGAGSRLTVL.

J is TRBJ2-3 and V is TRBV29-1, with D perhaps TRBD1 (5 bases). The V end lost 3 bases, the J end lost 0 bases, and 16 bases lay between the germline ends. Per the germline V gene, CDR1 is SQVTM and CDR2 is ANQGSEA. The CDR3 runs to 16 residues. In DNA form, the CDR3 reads TGCAGCGTTGATCCCGAGACAGAGACTAGCACAGATACGCAGTATTTT. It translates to CSVDPETETSTDTQYF.

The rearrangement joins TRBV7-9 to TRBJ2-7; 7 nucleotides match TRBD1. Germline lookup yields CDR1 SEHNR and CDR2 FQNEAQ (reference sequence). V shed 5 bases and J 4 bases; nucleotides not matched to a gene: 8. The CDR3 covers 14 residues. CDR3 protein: CASSVYDREYEQYF. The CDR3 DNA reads TGTGCCAGCAGCGTATACGACAGGGAATACGAGCAGTACTTC. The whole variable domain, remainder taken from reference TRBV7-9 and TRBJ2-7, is DTGVSQNPRHKITKRGQNVTFRCDPISEHNRLYWYRQTLGQGPEFLTYFQNEAQLEKSRLLSDRFSAERPKGSFSTLEIQRTEQGDSAMYLCASSVYDREYEQYFGPGTRLTVT.

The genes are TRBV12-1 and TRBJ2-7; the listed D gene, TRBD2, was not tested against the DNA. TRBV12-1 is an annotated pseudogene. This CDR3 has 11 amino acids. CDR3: CASSLRLARDV. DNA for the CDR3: TGTGCCAGCAGCCTGAGACTAGCGAGGGACGTC.

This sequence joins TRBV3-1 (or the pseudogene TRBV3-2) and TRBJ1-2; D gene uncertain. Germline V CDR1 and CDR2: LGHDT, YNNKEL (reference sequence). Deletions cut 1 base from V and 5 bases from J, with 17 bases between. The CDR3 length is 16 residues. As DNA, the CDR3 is TGTGCCAGCAGCCAAGGAGGAGGGTCGATTAGGTATGGCTACACCTTC. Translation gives CASSQGGGSIRYGYTF.

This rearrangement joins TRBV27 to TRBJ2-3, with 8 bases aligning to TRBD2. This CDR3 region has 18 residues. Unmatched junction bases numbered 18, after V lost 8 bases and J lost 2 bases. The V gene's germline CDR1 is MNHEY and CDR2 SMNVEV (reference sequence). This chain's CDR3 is CASGPPLFAGGPTDTQYF. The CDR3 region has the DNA TGTGCCAGCGGACCACCCCTTTTTGCGGGAGGCCCCACAGATACGCAGTATTTT.

The CDR3 bases are TGCAGTGCTAGTGGGGAGAACTATGGCTACACCTTC. This codes for CSASGENYGYTF. The V and J genes are TRBV20-1 and TRBJ1-2; D ambiguous. The length of the CDR3 is 12 residues. The V end lost 3 bases, the J end lost 2 bases, and 7 bases lay between the germline ends. Germline assignment: CDR1 DFQATT and CDR2 SNEGSKA (reference sequence).

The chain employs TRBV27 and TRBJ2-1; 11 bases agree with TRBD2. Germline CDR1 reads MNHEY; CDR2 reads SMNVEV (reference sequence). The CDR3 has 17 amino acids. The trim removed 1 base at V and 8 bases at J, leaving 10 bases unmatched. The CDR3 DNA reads TGTGCCAGCAGTTTATTAGCGGGGGGGGTGTTGAGTCATGAGCAGTTCTTC. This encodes CASSLLAGGVLSHEQFF.

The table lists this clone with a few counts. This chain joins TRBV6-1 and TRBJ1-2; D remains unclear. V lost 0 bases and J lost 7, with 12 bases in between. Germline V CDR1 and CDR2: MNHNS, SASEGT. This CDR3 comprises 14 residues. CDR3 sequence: CASSEARQSGGYTF. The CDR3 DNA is TGTGCCAGCAGTGAAGCTAGGCAATCGGGTGGCTACACCTTC.

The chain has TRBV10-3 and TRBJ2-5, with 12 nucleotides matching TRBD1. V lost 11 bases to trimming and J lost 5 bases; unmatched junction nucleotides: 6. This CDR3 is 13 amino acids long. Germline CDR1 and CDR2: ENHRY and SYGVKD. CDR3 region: CAAGTGGDETQYF. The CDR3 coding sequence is TGTGCCGCCGGGACAGGGGGCGACGAGACCCAGTACTTC.

This CDR3 reads CASSPPGGTGNEQFF. In DNA form, the CDR3 reads TGTGCCAGCAGCCCTCCGGGCGGGACGGGGAATGAGCAGTTCTTC. The gene calls are TRBV5-4 and TRBJ2-1, with a tentative D call TRBD2 (6 bases). The CDR3 is 15 residues long. Germline V gives CDR1 SGHNT, CDR2 YYREEE (reference sequence). The ends were cut back, 4 bases at V and 7 bases at J, with 18 bases in the middle.

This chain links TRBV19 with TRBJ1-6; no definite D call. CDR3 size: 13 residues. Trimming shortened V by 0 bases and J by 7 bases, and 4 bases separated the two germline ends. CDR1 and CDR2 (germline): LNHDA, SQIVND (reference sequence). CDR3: CASSIDPNSPLHF. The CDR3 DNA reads TGTGCCAGTAGTATAGACCCGAATTCACCCCTCCACTTT.

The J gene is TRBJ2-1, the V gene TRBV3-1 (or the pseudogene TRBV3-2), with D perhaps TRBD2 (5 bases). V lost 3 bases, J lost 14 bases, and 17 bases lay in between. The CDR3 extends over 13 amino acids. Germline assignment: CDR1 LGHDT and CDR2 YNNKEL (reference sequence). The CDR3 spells CASSQFTEGGKFF. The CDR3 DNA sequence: TGTGCCAGCAGCCAGTTTACCGAGGGCGGAAAGTTCTTC.